Given below is one T cell receptor (beta chain) in context. One junction end disagrees with the germline gene, perhaps due to a read error. Produced via immunoSEQ multiplex PCR; TCRdb's table is partial and in-frame only. This sample has approximately 100,000 clones, with roughly 71% found just once. This specimen belongs to a study of blood T cell repertoires in COVID-19. Study background: T cells, B-cell-depleted T cells, or PBMCs supplied cDNA or gDNA.

The CDR3 totals 19 residues. Germline V gene lookup returns CDR1 SGHKS and CDR2 YYEKEE (reference sequence). This TCR derives from a man at least 80 years old with acute or convalescent COVID-19. The sequencing sample was made of peripheral blood. The chain uses TRBV5-5 and TRBJ2-2; 12 bases line up with TRBD2. CDR3 region: CASSSPGTSGYSEHRGAVF. The CDR3 coding sequence is TGTGCCAGCAGCTCACCCGGGACTAGCGGGTACTCCGAACACCGGGGAGCTGTTTTT. The full variable domain, in which reference TRBV5-5 and TRBJ2-2 provide the parts outside the CDR3, is DAGVTQSPTHLIKTRGQQVTLRCSPISGHKSVSWYQQVLGQGPQFIFQYYEKEERGRGNFPDRFSARQFPNYSSELNVNALLLGDSALYLCASSSPGTSGYSEHRGAVFGEGSRLTVL.